The clone carrying this T cell receptor beta chain was recorded at least ten times. The antigen is undetermined. As for time point: newly diagnosed GD, antithyroid drugs for less than 3 months. Extracted RNA from PBMCs served as the source of the TCR library. The CDR3 runs 15 residues. V gave up 3 bases and J gave up 2 bases, with 14 bases separating them. The germline V gene has CDR1 SGHTA and CDR2 FQGNSA. Researchers made TCR beta libraries by using iRepertoire HTBI primers and running Arm-PCR on CDR3 regions. One entry per CDR3 protein results from TCRdb running MiXCR on the multiplex PCR reads. The data contain about 220,000 distinct CDR3 sequences, about a sixth of them seen just once; the ten biggest clones take up approximately 20%. The sample is drawn from a study of regulatory T cells in long-lasting Graves disease. Study context: The antithyroid drugs taken by newly diagnosed Graves' patients had been used for under 3 months.

Study results and limitations: The analysis examined peripheral blood only and excluded thyroid tissue.

This clonotype was sampled from a female donor with Graves disease. This chain connects TRBV7-2 to TRBJ2-7; D assignment may be TRBD1 or TRBD2 (5 bases each). Sequenced material: peripheral blood mononuclear cells (PBMCs), taken at new diagnosis, from a patient treated with antithyroid drugs. The CDR3 region has the DNA TGTGCCAGCAGCTTCGTAGGGGACGGCGCCTACGAGCAGTACTTC. Translated, it gives CASSFVGDGAYEQYF.